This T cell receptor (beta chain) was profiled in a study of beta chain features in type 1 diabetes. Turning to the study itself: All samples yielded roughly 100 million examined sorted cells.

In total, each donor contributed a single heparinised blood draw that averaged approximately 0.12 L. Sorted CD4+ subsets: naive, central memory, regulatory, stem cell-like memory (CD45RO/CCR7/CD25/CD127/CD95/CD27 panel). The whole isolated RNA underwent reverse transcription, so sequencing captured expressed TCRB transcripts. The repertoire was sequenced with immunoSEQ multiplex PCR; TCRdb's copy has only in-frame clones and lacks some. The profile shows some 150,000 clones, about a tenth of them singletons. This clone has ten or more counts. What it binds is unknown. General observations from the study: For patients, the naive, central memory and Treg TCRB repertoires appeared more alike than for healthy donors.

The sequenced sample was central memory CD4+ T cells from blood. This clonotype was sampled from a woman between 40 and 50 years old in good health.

CDR3 sequence reads: CASHPQINEKLFF. The CDR3 nucleotides read TGTGCCAGCCACCCCCAGATTAATGAAAAACTGTTTTTT. V usage is TRBV2 and J usage is TRBJ1-4; no firm D call. The V end lost 8 bases, the J end lost 4 bases, and 11 bases lay between the germline ends. Per the germline V gene, CDR1 is SNHLY and CDR2 is FYNNEI. There are 13 residues in the CDR3.